The next 19 T cell receptor beta chains were all read from a single sample in a study of blood T cell repertoires in COVID-19. Libraries were prepared by immunoSEQ multiplex PCR; TCRdb keeps only in-frame clonotypes and omits some of them. The table includes about 360,000 clones, roughly 86% detected once. The sequenced material came from peripheral blood. The receptors stem from a human donor with acute or convalescent COVID-19. The donor label of this sample is uncertain.

The chain couples TRBV28 to TRBJ1-3, with 8 bases fitting TRBD1. Germline CDR1 MDHEN, CDR2 SYDVKM. The J segment lost 3 bases and the V segment lost 6 bases, leaving 4 bases of the junction unmatched. This CDR3 region has 14 residues. CDR3 DNA: TGTGCCAGCAGGGAGACAGGGGATGGAAACACCATATATTTT. Translated, it gives CASRETGDGNTIYF.

The gene calls are TRBV15 and TRBJ2-4, with 8 bases fitting TRBD1. The CDR3 has 16 residues. Germline V gives CDR1 LNHNV, CDR2 YYDKDF (reference sequence). Trimming removed 3 bases from V and 0 bases from J; junction bases left unmatched: 4. CDR3 residues: CATSSRGPSAKNIQYF. Written as DNA, the CDR3 is TGTGCCACCAGCAGCAGGGGGCCGTCAGCCAAAAACATTCAGTACTTC.

The gene calls are TRBV18 and TRBJ1-3, with D unclear. The ends were cut back, 2 bases at V and 0 bases at J, with 11 bases in the middle. There are 16 residues in the CDR3. Germline V gene data show CDR1 as KGHSH and CDR2 as LQKENI. The DNA for the CDR3 is TGTGCCAGCTCACCAGGGAGCCGGAGCTCTGGAAACACCATATATTTT. Translating it yields CASSPGSRSSGNTIYF.

This chain connects TRBV18 to TRBJ2-1; D possibly corresponds to TRBD2 (6 bases). Germline-derived CDR1 and CDR2 are KGHSH and LQKENI. Trimming removed 4 bases at V and 8 bases at J, with 12 bases between. This CDR3 spans 13 amino acids. The CDR3 region has the DNA TGTGCCAGCTCACTCAGACTAGATCATGAGCAGTTCTTC. Protein: CASSLRLDHEQFF. The full variable domain, rest sourced from reference TRBV18 and TRBJ2-1, is NAGVMQNPRHLVRRRGQEARLRCSPMKGHSHVYWYRQLPEEGLKFMVYLQKENIIDESGMPKERFSAEFPKEGPSILRIQQVVRGDSAAYFCASSLRLDHEQFFGPGTRLTVL.

V and J are TRBV7-9 and TRBJ1-1; no clear D. The CDR3 runs to 13 residues. The V end was cut by 7 bases, the J end by 5 bases, with 14 bases between. Per germline, CDR1 SEHNR and CDR2 FQNEAQ (reference sequence). The CDR3 region has the DNA TGTGCCAGCAATACGGGAAGTTGGACTGAAGCTTTCTTT. Translating gives CASNTGSWTEAFF.

The V call is TRBV5-6, the J call TRBJ1-4; 8 positions match TRBD1. The CDR3 spans 15 residues. Germline values: CDR1 SGHDT, CDR2 YYEEEE. V was clipped by 3 bases and J by 10 bases; unmatched bases: 11. The CDR3 is CASSSAGTGTLKLFF. The CDR3 DNA is TGTGCCAGCAGCTCTGCCGGGACAGGAACCTTAAAACTGTTTTTT.

This clone is a singleton in its sample. V gene TRBV24-1 combines with J gene TRBJ2-1; TRBD2 matches 7 bases. Losses at the gene ends were 5 bases for V and 5 bases for J; bases not matched to a gene: 8. The CDR3 length is 15 residues. Germline assignment: CDR1 KGHDR and CDR2 SFDVKD. The chain's CDR3 is CATSAGASGNNEQFF. The CDR3 nucleotides read TGTGCCACCAGTGCGGGTGCTAGCGGCAACAATGAGCAGTTCTTC.

V usage is TRBV6-5 and J usage is TRBJ2-3, with 10 bases lining up with TRBD1. The trim removed 10 bases at V and 6 bases at J, leaving 13 bases unmatched. Germline loops: CDR1 MNHEY, CDR2 SVGAGI. This CDR3 is 15 amino acids long. CDR3 in DNA: TGTGCCACCATAGGAGGGGACAGGGGAGCGGATACGCAGTATTTT. This codes for CATIGGDRGADTQYF.

The rearrangement links TRBV12-3 or TRBV12-4 to TRBJ1-2, with TRBD1 matching over 7 bases. V lost 5 bases to trimming and J lost 5 bases; unmatched junction nucleotides: 2. The CDR3 extends over 12 amino acids. DNA of the CDR3: TGTGCCAGCAGTCCGGGACAGTATGGCTACACCTTC. It encodes CASSPGQYGYTF.

With respect to this clone: It is unclear where the CDR3 begins or ends on the DNA, so no DNA is shown, and the CDR3 is as TCRdb lists it. The gene calls are TRBV10-1 and TRBJ2-2; the table gives TRBD2 as D, unverified against the DNA. The germline V gene has CDR1 WNHNN and CDR2 SYGVQD (reference sequence). A total of 13 residues make up the CDR3, ends included. The CDR3 spells CASSDFGAGELFF.

This chain links TRBV28 with TRBJ2-2, with TRBD1 matching over 8 bases. This CDR3 is 16 amino acids long. Germline loops: CDR1 MDHEN, CDR2 SYDVKM. The ends lost 4 bases at V and 3 bases at J; junction bases unmatched: 7. The CDR3 DNA is TGTGCCAGCAGTTCTCGGACAGGGTCGGACACCGGGGAGCTGTTTTTT. This codes for CASSSRTGSDTGELFF.

Here the CDR3 DNA reads TGTGCCAGCAGCTTAGCTGGCAGGGGGCATAATTCACCCCTCCACTTT. Amino acid sequence: CASSLAGRGHNSPLHF. This rearrangement joins TRBV7-9 to TRBJ1-6; 8 bases fit TRBD1. CDR1 and CDR2 from the germline V gene are SEHNR and FQNEAQ (reference sequence). V dropped 0 bases and J dropped 5; count of bases not matched to a gene: 3. This CDR3 comprises 16 residues.

V is TRBV2 and J is TRBJ1-3, with 10 bases fitting TRBD1. Germline V gene sequence: CDR1 SNHLY, CDR2 FYNNEI. The CDR3 sequence is 16 residues long. V lost 3 bases and J lost 4; bases outside the gene matches: 6. CDR3 bases: TGTGCCAGCAGTGAGGAGGGGACAGGGGAGGGAAACACCATATATTTT. Its translation is CASSEEGTGEGNTIYF.

The chain combines TRBV18 with TRBJ1-2; 8 bases map to TRBD1. The CDR3 length is 16 residues. CDR1 and CDR2 (germline): KGHSH, LQKENI. V gave up 5 bases and J gave up 7 bases; unmatched junction bases: 15. The CDR3 loop is CASSSRWTGFVVGYTF. The CDR3 DNA is TGTGCCAGCTCATCTCGCTGGACAGGGTTCGTCGTTGGCTACACCTTC.

The count of this clone is one. CDR3 DNA sequence: TGTGCCAGTCGGACGGGACAGGGGTACTATGGCTACACCTTC. It encodes CASRTGQGYYGYTF. The chain uses TRBV6-5 and TRBJ1-2; TRBD1 matches 10 bases. CDR1 is MNHEY and CDR2 is SVGAGI in the germline V gene. This CDR3 spans 14 amino acids. Trimming took 9 bases from V and 3 from J; bases not matched to a gene: 7.

This chain joins TRBV7-9 and TRBJ1-1; TRBD1 matches 8 bases. The CDR3 covers 15 residues. Trimming took 2 bases from V and 4 from J; bases not matched to a gene: 6. Per germline, CDR1 SEHNR and CDR2 FQNEAQ (reference sequence). The CDR3 loop is CASSLSGGQGTEAFF. The CDR3 DNA reads as TGTGCCAGCAGCTTATCAGGGGGCCAGGGCACTGAAGCTTTCTTT.

On this clone: At one end the junction does not follow the germline gene, possibly because of a read error. This chain links TRBV18 with TRBJ1-6; 7 bases map to TRBD1. Germline CDR1 KGHSH, CDR2 LQKENI. The CDR3 loop spans 13 amino acids. The CDR3 region has the DNA TGTGCCGGCTCACCAGGGACAGAACCACCCCTCCACTTT. Amino acids: CAGSPGTEPPLHF.

The chain has TRBV20-1 and TRBJ2-1; no firm D call. V lost 5 bases, J lost 8 bases, and 7 bases lay in between. The CDR3 is 10 amino acids. The germline CDR1 and CDR2 sequences are DFQATT and SNEGSKA (reference sequence). The CDR3 protein is CSALMDEQFF. The DNA for the CDR3 is TGCAGTGCTCTAATGGATGAGCAGTTCTTC.

In its sample, this clone was seen a few times. This sequence joins TRBV30 and TRBJ1-4; D not certain. Germline V gene sequence: CDR1 GTSNPN, CDR2 SVGIG (reference sequence). This CDR3 is 15 amino acids long. The V gene lost 8 bases and the J gene lost 3 bases, with 19 bases spanning the gap. This chain's CDR3 is CAPPLRAASNEKLFF. The CDR3, as DNA: TGTGCCCCCCCCCTCAGAGCGGCTTCTAATGAAAAACTGTTTTTT.